The 5 T cell receptor beta chains in this list originate from one sample, sequenced in a study of CXCR3-negative and CXCR3-positive naive CD8 T cells. Broader study findings: Higher TRB CDR3 hydrophobicity marked CXCR3-positive naive cells relative to CXCR3-negative naive cells.

For these TCRs, the target antigens are not known. Preparation of TRB cDNA libraries relied on 5' RACE carrying UMI labels. From the 5' RACE reads, TCRdb lists one entry per CDR3 protein and no DNA. Listed are 90,000 to 150,000 distinct CDR3 sequences; around 0.36% falls within the top ten. Sample: naive CXCR3+ CD8+ T cells from blood. Stated subset: CD45RO-CCR7+CD27+CD95- naive CD8+ T cells expressing CXCR3 (TNR3+). The receptors come from a human donor in good health. Some clones in this sample may be carry-over from other donors' samples.

This chain joins TRBV28 and TRBJ2-5; TCRdb names TRBD1, which stays unverified in the absence of DNA. This CDR3 is 13 amino acids long. Germline CDR1 is MDHEN and CDR2 is SYDVKM. CDR3 sequence reads: CASRFQGGETQYF.

The chain uses TRBV7-2 and TRBJ2-7; there is no DNA to check the TCRdb D call of TRBD2. The CDR3 consists of 20 residues. CDR1 is SGHTA and CDR2 is FQGNSA in the germline V gene. CDR3 protein: CASSSEGLAGGPYRSYEQYF.

The chain carries TRBV4-1 and TRBJ1-4; checking the TCRdb D call of TRBD1 is not possible without DNA. This CDR3 comprises 15 residues. The germline CDR1 and CDR2 sequences are MGHRA and YSYEKL. CDR3 sequence: CASSQGTGGDEKLFF.

The chain has TRBV4-2 and TRBJ2-7; TCRdb outputs TRBD1, but without DNA this stays unchecked. This CDR3 is built from 15 residues. CDR1 and CDR2 (germline): LGHNA, YNFKEQ. CDR3 region: CASSQDFPGPYEHYF.

The CDR3 sequence is CSATPRDFQETQYF. V and J are TRBV20-1 and TRBJ2-5; TCRdb designates TRBD2, a call that cannot be tested without DNA. Germline loops: CDR1 DFQATT, CDR2 SNEGSKA (reference sequence). The CDR3 has 14 residues.